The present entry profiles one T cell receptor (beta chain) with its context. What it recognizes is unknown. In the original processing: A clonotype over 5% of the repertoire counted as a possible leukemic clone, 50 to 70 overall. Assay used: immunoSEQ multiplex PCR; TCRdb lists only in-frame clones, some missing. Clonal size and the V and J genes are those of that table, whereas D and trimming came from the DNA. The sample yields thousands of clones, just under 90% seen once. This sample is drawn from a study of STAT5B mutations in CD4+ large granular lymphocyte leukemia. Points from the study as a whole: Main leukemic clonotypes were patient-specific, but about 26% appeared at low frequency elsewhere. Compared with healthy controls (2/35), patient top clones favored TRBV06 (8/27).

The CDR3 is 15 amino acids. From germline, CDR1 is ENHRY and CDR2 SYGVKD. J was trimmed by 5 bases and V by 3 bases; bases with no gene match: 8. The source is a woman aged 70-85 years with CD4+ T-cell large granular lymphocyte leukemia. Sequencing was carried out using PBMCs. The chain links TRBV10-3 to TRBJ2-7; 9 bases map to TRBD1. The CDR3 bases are TGTGCCATCAGTGACCACGGGACAGGGAGGAACGAGCAGTACTTC. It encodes CAISDHGTGRNEQYF.